The rows below give T cell receptor beta chains drawn from one sample of a study of vaccination effects on CD4 cells after COVID-19. This table comes from immunoSEQ multiplex PCR, and its TCRdb copy is limited to in-frame clones, with some not included. The sample has tens of thousands of clones; around 74% are singletons. These receptors have no known antigen. The starting material was CD4+ T cells from PBMCs cultured with HCoV-NL63 spike peptides, obtained before COVID-19 vaccination. These receptors originate from a human donor who received a COVID-19 vaccine. CDR3s leave out the opening cysteine and the closing phenylalanine or tryptophan. Fields, in order: J gene, V gene, CDR3 protein.

TRBJ1-1 TRBV18 ASSANTEAF
TRBJ2-5 TRBV9 ASSTDGQETQY
TRBJ2-5 TRBV5-1 ASSLPGTEETQY
TRBJ1-4 TRBV2 ASSWDSPLTNEKLF
TRBJ1-5 TRBV7-8 ASSPRRTGYSNQPQH
TRBJ2-3 TRBV5-1 ASSSGLAGTDTQY
TRBJ1-1 TRBV29-1 SVARGDTEAF
TRBJ2-2 TRBV5-1 ASSLGGESGELF
TRBJ2-3 TRBV7-3 ASSYPTGGSGTDTQY
TRBJ1-1 TRBV18 ASSLLGGRIGTEAF
TRBJ2-5 TRBV7-2 ASSPKTGSGGKTQY
TRBJ2-2 TRBV10-1 ASGPAGLTGELF